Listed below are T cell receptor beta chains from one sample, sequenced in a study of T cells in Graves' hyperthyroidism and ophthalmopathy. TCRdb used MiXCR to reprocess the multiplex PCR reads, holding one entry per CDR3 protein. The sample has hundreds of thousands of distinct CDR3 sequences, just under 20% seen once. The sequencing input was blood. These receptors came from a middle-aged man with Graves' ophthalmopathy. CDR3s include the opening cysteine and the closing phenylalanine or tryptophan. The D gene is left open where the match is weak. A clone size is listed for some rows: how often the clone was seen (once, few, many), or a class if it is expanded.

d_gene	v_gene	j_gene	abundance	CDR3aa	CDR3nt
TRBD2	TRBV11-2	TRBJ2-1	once	CASMPGLAHEQFF	TGTGCCAGCATGCCGGGACTAGCCCATGAGCAGTTCTTC
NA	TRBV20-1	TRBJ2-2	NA	CSARRLSGELFF	TGCAGTGCTAGGCGTCTTTCCGGGGAGCTGTTTTTT
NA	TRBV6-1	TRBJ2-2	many	CASSRNTGELFF	TGTGCCAGCAGCCGTAACACCGGGGAGCTGTTTTTT
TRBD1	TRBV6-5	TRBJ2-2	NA	CASSYGQGYTGELFF	TGTGCCAGCAGTTACGGACAGGGGTACACCGGGGAGCTGTTTTTT
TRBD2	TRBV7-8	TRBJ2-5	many	CASSLAGGGPEAQYF	TGTGCCAGCAGCTTAGCGGGCGGGGGGCCAGAGGCCCAGTACTTC
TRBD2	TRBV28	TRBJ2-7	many	CASSPHGGGGYEQYF	TGTGCCAGCAGTCCCCATGGTGGCGGGGGGTACGAGCAGTACTTC
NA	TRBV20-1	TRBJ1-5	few	CSAYQLNSNQPQHF	TGCAGTGCTTATCAGCTTAATAGCAATCAGCCCCAGCATTTT
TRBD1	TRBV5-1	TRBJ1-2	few	CASSVTGSGYTF	TGCGCCAGCAGCGTGACAGGGTCTGGCTACACCTTC
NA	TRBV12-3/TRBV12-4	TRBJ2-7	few	CASSFSRNEQYF	TGTGCCAGCAGTTTTTCAAGGAACGAGCAGTACTTC
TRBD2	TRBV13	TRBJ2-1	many	CASSRGAGLAGGNEQFF	TGTGCCAGCAGCCGCGGCGCGGGACTAGCGGGAGGGAATGAGCAGTTCTTC
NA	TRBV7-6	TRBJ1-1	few	CASSLAPRQNTEAFF	TGTGCCAGCAGCTTAGCGCCAAGACAGAACACTGAAGCTTTCTTT
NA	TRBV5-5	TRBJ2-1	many	CASSLEGLSYNEQFF	TGTGCCAGCAGCTTGGAGGGACTCTCCTACAATGAGCAGTTCTTC
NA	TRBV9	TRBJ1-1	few	CASSVQWGNTEAFF	TGTGCCAGCAGCGTACAATGGGGGAACACTGAAGCTTTCTTT
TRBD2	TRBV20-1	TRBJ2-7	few	CSADGTSGNSYEQYF	TGCAGTGCCGACGGGACTAGCGGTAACTCCTACGAGCAGTACTTC
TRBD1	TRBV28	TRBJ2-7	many	CASSSAGGLGEQYF	TGTGCCAGCAGTTCCGCAGGGGGCTTAGGCGAGCAGTACTTC
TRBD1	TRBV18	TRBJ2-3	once	CASSLLTGGETDTQYF	TGTGCCAGCTCACTCCTGACAGGGGGCGAAACAGATACGCAGTATTTT
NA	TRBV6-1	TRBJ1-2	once	CASKGDKGPYGYTF	TGTGCCAGCAAGGGGGACAAGGGACCCTATGGCTACACCTTC
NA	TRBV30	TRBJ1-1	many	CAWSISLNTEAFF	TGTGCCTGGAGTATTTCCTTGAACACTGAAGCTTTCTTT
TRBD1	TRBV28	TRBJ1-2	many	CASTPGTGRSYGYTF	TGTGCCAGCACCCCTGGGACAGGGAGATCCTATGGCTACACCTTC
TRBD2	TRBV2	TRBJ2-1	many	CASSWLAGVGEQFF	TGTGCCAGCAGTTGGCTAGCGGGAGTGGGCGAGCAGTTCTTC
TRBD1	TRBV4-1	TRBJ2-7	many	CASSQQTGGYEQYF	TGCGCCAGCAGCCAACAGACAGGGGGGTACGAGCAGTACTTC
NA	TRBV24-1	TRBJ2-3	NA	CATSDFRADGAYDTQYF	TGTGCCACCAGTGATTTTCGGGCGGATGGAGCATACGATACGCAGTATTTT
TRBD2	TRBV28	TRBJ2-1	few	CASSSTTSGSSNEQFF	TGTGCCAGCAGTTCGACGACTAGCGGGAGCAGCAATGAGCAGTTCTTC
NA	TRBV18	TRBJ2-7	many	CASSGGQNYEQYF	TGTGCCAGCTCAGGTGGACAGAACTACGAGCAGTACTTC
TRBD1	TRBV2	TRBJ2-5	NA	CASRGQNFQETQYF	TGTGCCAGCAGGGGACAGAACTTCCAAGAGACCCAGTACTTC
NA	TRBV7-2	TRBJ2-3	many	CASSSVSSWADTQYF	TGTGCCAGCAGCTCCGTGAGTAGCTGGGCAGATACGCAGTATTTT
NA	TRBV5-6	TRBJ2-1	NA	CASSLVGTWLEQFF	TGTGCCAGCAGCTTGGTGGGTACGTGGTTGGAGCAGTTCTTC
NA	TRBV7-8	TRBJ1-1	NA	CASSHSRDPREAFF	TGTGCCAGCAGCCATAGCCGGGACCCCCGTGAAGCTTTCTTT
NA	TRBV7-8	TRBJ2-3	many	CAGGGANPDTQYF	TGTGCCGGAGGGGGGGCAAACCCAGATACGCAGTATTTT
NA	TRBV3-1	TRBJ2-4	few	CASSQDAGLNIQYF	TGTGCCAGCAGCCAAGACGCAGGGCTGAACATTCAGTACTTC
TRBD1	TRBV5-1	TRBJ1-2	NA	CASSTGQAFSNYGYTF	TGCGCCAGCAGTACCGGACAGGCCTTTTCTAACTATGGCTACACCTTC
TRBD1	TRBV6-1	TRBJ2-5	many	CASGTGIKETQYF	TGTGCCAGCGGGACAGGGATTAAGGAGACCCAGTACTTC
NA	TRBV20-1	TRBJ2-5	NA	CSAKSLQETQYF	TGCAGTGCCAAAAGCCTTCAAGAGACCCAGTACTTC
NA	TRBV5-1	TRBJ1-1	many	CASSPEKLDTEAFF	TGCGCCAGCAGCCCCGAAAAGTTGGACACTGAAGCTTTCTTT
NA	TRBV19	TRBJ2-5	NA	CASSSHSVETQYF	TGTGCCAGTAGTTCGCATAGCGTGGAGACCCAGTACTTC
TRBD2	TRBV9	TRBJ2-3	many	CASSVATGGLATNTQYF	TGTGCCAGCAGCGTAGCTACGGGAGGACTAGCGACGAATACGCAGTATTTT